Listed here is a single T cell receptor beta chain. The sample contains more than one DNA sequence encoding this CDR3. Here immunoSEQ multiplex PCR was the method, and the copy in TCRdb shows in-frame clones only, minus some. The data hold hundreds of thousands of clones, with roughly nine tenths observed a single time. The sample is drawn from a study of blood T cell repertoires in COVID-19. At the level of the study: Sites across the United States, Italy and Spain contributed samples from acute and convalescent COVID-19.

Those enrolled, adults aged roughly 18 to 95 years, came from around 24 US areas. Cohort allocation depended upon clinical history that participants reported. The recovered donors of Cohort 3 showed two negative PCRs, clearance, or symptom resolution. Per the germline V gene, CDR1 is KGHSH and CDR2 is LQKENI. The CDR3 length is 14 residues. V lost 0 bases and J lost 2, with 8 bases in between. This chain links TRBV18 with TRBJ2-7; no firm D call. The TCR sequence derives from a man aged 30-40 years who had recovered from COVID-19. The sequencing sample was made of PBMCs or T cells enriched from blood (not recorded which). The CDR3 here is CASSPPAAPYEQYF. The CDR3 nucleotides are TGTGCCAGCTCACCACCGGCGGCACCCTACGAGCAGTACTTC. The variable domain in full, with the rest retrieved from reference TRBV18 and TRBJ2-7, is NAGVMQNPRHLVRRRGQEARLRCSPMKGHSHVYWYRQLPEEGLKFMVYLQKENIIDESGMPKERFSAEFPKEGPSILRIQQVVRGDSAAYFCASSPPAAPYEQYFGPGTRLTVT.